This T cell receptor beta chain was profiled in a study of T-cell memory formation after mild COVID-19. Study-level information: In these data, TCR clusters were largely donor specific. Study-level findings and limits: In pre-infection memory, a portion of responding clones appeared, which suggested that cross-reactive memory joined. Clones that got smaller from day 15 to 85 had even CD4/CD8, while clones growing later tipped toward CD4+.

A note on this clonotype: Antigen specificity is unknown.

CDR3 length: 13 residues. Germline loops: CDR1 MNHNS, CDR2 SASEGT. Trimming pared 7 bases from V and 0 bases from J, leaving 7 bases between. 5'RACE with constant-segment primers yielded barcoded, UMI-tagged TCR alpha and TCR beta cDNA libraries. TCRdb reprocessed the 5' RACE reads with MiXCR, giving one entry per CDR3 protein. The sample shows approximately 210,000 distinct CDR3 sequences, approximately 30% of them seen only once. Sample: PBMCs or a T cell subset sorted from them (not recorded which). The clonotype was recovered from an adult woman who had mild COVID-19 (a few samples of this study predate the infection). Cell type and time point are not known. The J gene is TRBJ1-3, the V gene TRBV6-1; D is unresolved. The chain's CDR3 is CASNHNSGNTIYF. The CDR3, as DNA: TGTGCCAGCAATCACAACTCTGGAAACACCATATATTTT.